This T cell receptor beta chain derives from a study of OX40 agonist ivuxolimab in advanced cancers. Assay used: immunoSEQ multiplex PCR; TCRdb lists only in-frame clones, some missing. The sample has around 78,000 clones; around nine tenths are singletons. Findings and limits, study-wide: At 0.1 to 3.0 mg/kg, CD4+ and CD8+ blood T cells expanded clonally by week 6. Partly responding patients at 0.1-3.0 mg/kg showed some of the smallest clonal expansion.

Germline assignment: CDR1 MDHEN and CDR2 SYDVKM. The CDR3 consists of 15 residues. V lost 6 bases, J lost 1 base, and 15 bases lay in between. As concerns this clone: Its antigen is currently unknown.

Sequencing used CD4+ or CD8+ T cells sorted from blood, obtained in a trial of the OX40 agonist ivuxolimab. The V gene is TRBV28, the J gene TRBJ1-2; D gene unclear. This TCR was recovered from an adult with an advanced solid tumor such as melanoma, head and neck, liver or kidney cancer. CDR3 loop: CASSYPGLSNYGYTF. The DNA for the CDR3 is TGTGCCAGCAGCTATCCTGGTCTGAGTAACTATGGCTACACCTTC.